The source of this T cell receptor (beta chain) is a study of shared clonotypes between healthy human individuals. Sequencing was performed with immunoSEQ multiplex PCR; in TCRdb, only in-frame clones are kept and a portion is missing. The sample lists about 2.4 million clones, 93% occurring once. In germline, CDR1 is MGHDK, CDR2 SYGVNS. This CDR3 is built from 15 residues. V gave up 3 bases and J gave up 5 bases, with 13 bases separating them. The chain recombines TRBV25-1 with TRBJ1-4; D is uncertain. The specimen was naive CD4+ T cells from PBMCs. As to subset: CD45RA+ positively selected. This clonotype was obtained from a man between 18 and 29 years old in good health. Some clones in this sample may be carry-over from other donors' samples. The CDR3 is CASSDGSLRNEKLFF. The CDR3, as DNA: TGTGCCAGCAGTGACGGGTCCTTGAGGAATGAAAAACTGTTTTTT. The whole variable domain, remainder taken from reference TRBV25-1 and TRBJ1-4, is EADIYQTPRYLVIGTGKKITLECSQTMGHDKMYWYQQDPGMELHLIHYSYGVNSTEKGDLSSESTVSRIRTEHFPLTLESARPSHTSQYLCASSDGSLRNEKLFFGSGTQLSVL.